These 7 T cell receptor beta chains were all obtained from the same sample, sequenced in a study of blood T cells in healthy people across ages. The use of a sample-barcoded 5' primer and a J-beta primer mix characterized a second PCR of about 6 to 12 cycles. A single record per CDR3 protein comes from TCRdb applying MiXCR to the 5' RACE reads. This table has 890,000 or so distinct CDR3 sequences, approximately 59% appearing once. The specimen sequenced was blood. The receptor source for this set is a man aged 30 to 39 in good health.

CDR3 nucleotides: TGTGCCAGCAGTGGATCCACACCGAACAATGAGCAGTTCTTC. Residues: CASSGSTPNNEQFF. V gene TRBV12-3 or TRBV12-4 combines with J gene TRBJ2-1; no definite D call. V lost 5 bases and J lost 5, with 13 bases in between. The CDR3 totals 14 residues.

This clonotype came up once. This chain links TRBV7-8 with TRBJ2-1, with TRBD2 matching over 7 bases. CDR1 and CDR2 (germline): SGHVS, FQNEAQ. The V segment lost 5 bases and the J segment 6 bases; nucleotides outside the gene matches: 10. The CDR3 covers 15 residues. CDR3 sequence: CASSPILGTINEQFF. Written as DNA, the CDR3 is TGTGCCAGCAGCCCGATCTTAGGGACTATCAATGAGCAGTTCTTC. Full variable domain (missing parts from reference TRBV7-8 and TRBJ2-1): GAGVSQSPRYKVAKRGQDVALRCDPISGHVSLFWYQQALGQGPEFLTYFQNEAQLDKSGLPSDRFFAERPEGSVSTLKIQRTQQEDSAVYLCASSPILGTINEQFFGPGTRLTVL.

V gene TRBV6-2 or TRBV6-3 combines with J gene TRBJ2-3; D gene ambiguous. The CDR3 contains 12 residues. Germline V gene lookup returns CDR1 MNHEY and CDR2 SVGEGT. V was cut by 2 bases and J by 5 bases, with 5 bases left in between. The CDR3 nucleotides read TGTGCCAGCAGTTACGGGGTAGATACGCAGTATTTT. Translated: CASSYGVDTQYF.

This clonotype showed up just once. A much larger clone differs by one base, so this may be a read error. V is TRBV25-1 and J is TRBJ2-6; the D gene is possibly TRBD1 (5 bases). Trimming pared 2 bases from V and 0 bases from J, leaving 5 bases between. Germline V CDR1 and CDR2: MGHDK, SYGVNS. The CDR3 runs 15 residues. In DNA, the CDR3 is TGTGCCAGCAGTGAAGACAGCTCTGGGGCCAACGTCCTGACTTTC. It specifies CASSEDSSGANVLTF.

This clonotype was detected once. The rearrangement joins TRBV3-1 to TRBJ2-1; D could derive from TRBD1 or TRBD2 (5 bases each). The V gene's germline CDR1 is LGHDT and CDR2 YNNKEL (reference sequence). The CDR3 consists of 13 residues. The germline V and J ends were trimmed by 3 bases and 8 bases, with 11 bases remaining between them. The CDR3 here is CASSHGAGHEQFF. The CDR3 nucleotides read TGTGCCAGCAGCCACGGGGCAGGGCATGAGCAGTTCTTC.

The rearrangement joins TRBV6-2 or TRBV6-3 to TRBJ2-4, with a weak D call TRBD2 (7 bases). The J call may be mistaken, given a closer DNA end match to TRBJ2-7. The CDR3 is made up of 17 amino acids. Germline values: CDR1 MNHEY, CDR2 SVGEGT. The DNA of the CDR3 is TGTGCCAGCAGTTACTCGCTTGTCGGGGGGACATCCTACGAGCAGTACTTC. This translates into CASSYSLVGGTSYEQYF.

V usage is TRBV29-1 and J usage is TRBJ2-1; TRBD2 is a possible D gene (5 bases). CDR1 SQVTM and CDR2 ANQGSEA come from the germline V gene. This CDR3 contains 14 residues. Trimming stripped 2 bases from V and 5 bases from J, with 13 bases between. CDR3: CSVEITRAHNEQFF. The CDR3 DNA reads as TGCAGCGTTGAAATAACGCGGGCCCACAATGAGCAGTTCTTC.